This TCR beta chain was observed in a study of T cells in narcolepsy. Study information: Enrolled donors included narcolepsy type 1 or type 2 patients and healthy controls. The study, taken as a whole, reports: Comparing one patient's CSF and blood CD4+ clonotypes highlighted HCRT- and TRIB2-specific autoreactive clonotypes. Blood of same and different patients, but not healthy controls, reportedly held recurring autoreactive clonotypes.

The method was immunoSEQ multiplex PCR; TCRdb's version includes in-frame clones alone and lacks a portion of them. The data hold about 32,000 clones, with around 77% observed a single time. CDR3 length: 13 amino acids. The germline CDR1 and CDR2 sequences are SQVTM and ANQGSEA. V shed 4 bases and J shed 6 bases, with 16 bases lying between them. A word on this clone: The antigen is not known.

This TCR derives from a human donor in good health. The chain combines TRBV29-1 with TRBJ2-7; D possibly corresponds to TRBD2 (5 bases). Sequencing used memory (CD45RA-) CD4+ T cells from blood. Written as DNA, the CDR3 is TGCAGCGTTGCTACCCTTAGCGCCGGCGAGCAGTACTTC. This gives the protein CSVATLSAGEQYF.